Sequencing of this TCR beta chain was carried out in a study of long-term antiretroviral therapy in people with HIV. This clone was observed once. A v3.0 immunoSEQ assay was performed at survey level. Clones were sequenced by immunoSEQ multiplex PCR, and TCRdb holds only the in-frame ones, with some missing. Of some 33,000 clones in the sample, more than 65% were seen once. The CDR3 totals 13 residues. Germline CDR1 SNHLY, CDR2 FYNNEI. Trimming pared 6 bases from V and 2 bases from J, leaving 11 bases between. The sequence derives from a man younger than 35 with HIV. The specimen was unsorted PBMCs, collected 0.6 years after starting antiretroviral therapy. The chain recombines TRBV2 with TRBJ2-7; no clear D gene. DNA for the CDR3: TGTGCCAGCAGGCCCCCGGGCCCCTACGAGCAGTACTTC. Translated: CASRPPGPYEQYF.